The source of this T cell receptor beta chain is a study of breast tumors, draining lymph nodes, adjacent tissues. Ten or more counts support this clonotype. What it recognizes is unknown. Germline values: CDR1 SGHTS, CDR2 YDEGEE. V lost 0 bases, J lost 3 bases, and 10 bases lay in between. The CDR3 extends over 15 amino acids. TCRdb redid the calling of the multiplex PCR reads with MiXCR, one entry per CDR3 protein. This sample yields roughly 130,000 distinct CDR3 sequences, of which 15% to 20% are seen a single time; about 3.7% belongs to the top ten. Breast cancer patients provided tissue from their axillary draining lymph nodes. Study conclusions and caveats: Compared with basal-like, luminal-like tumors shared significantly more repertoire with nontumor tissue. The lymph node origin of tumor T cells was framed as consistent with a hypothesis, not demonstrated. Tumor TCR diversity was below lymph nodes but above nontumor tissue. The data were judged consistent with most tumor T cells coming from lymph node and expanding in tumor.

The clonotype was recovered from a female donor with breast cancer. Some clones in this sample may be carry-over from other donors' samples. V and J are TRBV5-8 and TRBJ2-1; tentative D call: TRBD1 (7 bases). Source material: axillary lymph node tissue. The CDR3 nucleotides read TGTGCCAGCAGCTTGGGGCAGGGGGGCTACAATGAGCAGTTCTTC. Its translation: CASSLGQGGYNEQFF.